These 30 T cell receptor beta chains share one sample of origin, sequenced in a study of beta chain features in type 1 diabetes. Study results and limitations: TCRB CDR3 length was moderately but significantly reduced in all four CD4+ subsets of Type 1 diabetes patients.

Expressed TCRB transcripts were sequenced because the isolated RNA had all been reverse transcribed beforehand. Clones were sequenced by immunoSEQ multiplex PCR, and TCRdb holds only the in-frame ones, with some missing. This sample has 120,000 or so clones, with 15% to 20% found just once. These receptors lack a known antigen. The material sequenced was central memory CD4+ T cells from blood. These receptors were taken from a man aged 18 to 35 with type 1 diabetes.

V is TRBV5-1 and J is TRBJ1-3, with D hard to call. Germline loops: CDR1 SGHRS, CDR2 YFSETQ. This CDR3 comprises 16 residues. V was pared by 0 bases and J by 0 bases, with 10 bases between. The CDR3 nucleotides are TGCGCCAGCAGCTTGGGTGAGCGGAGCTCTGGAAACACCATATATTTT. Protein sequence: CASSLGERSSGNTIYF.

A remark on this clone: The CDR3 does not end in the conserved phenylalanine or tryptophan, so this is likely a read error. The chain combines TRBV9 with TRBJ2-3; no reliable D call. Germline CDR1 is SGDLS and CDR2 is YYNGEE. Trimming left V 0 bases short and J 2 bases short, with 4 bases between. The CDR3 spans 13 residues. The CDR3 loop is CASSVGPTDTQYL. The CDR3 nucleotides read TGTGCCAGCAGCGTAGGCCCCACAGATACGCAGTATCTT.

The CDR3: CASSSRYYEQYF. DNA for the CDR3: TGTGCCAGCAGCTCCCGTTACTACGAGCAGTACTTC. V gene TRBV5-6 combines with J gene TRBJ2-7, with D uncertain. The CDR3 is 12 amino acids. The germline V gene has CDR1 SGHDT and CDR2 YYEEEE. The ends were cut back, 3 bases at V and 3 bases at J, with 7 bases in the middle. The full variable domain, in which reference TRBV5-6 and TRBJ2-7 provide the parts outside the CDR3, is DAGVTQSPTHLIKTRGQQVTLRCSPKSGHDTVSWYQQALGQGPQFIFQYYEEEERQRGNFPDRFSGHQFPNYSSELNVNALLLGDSALYLCASSSRYYEQYFGPGTRLTVT.

Concerning this clone itself: Compared with germline, one end of the junction differs, possibly owing to a read error. V gene TRBV10-3 combines with J gene TRBJ2-7; D ambiguous. The CDR3 consists of 13 residues. The germline gives CDR1 ENHRY, CDR2 SYGVKD. This CDR3 is CASSYPQSYEQYF. The CDR3 DNA is TGTGCCAGCAGTTACCCTCAGTCGTACGAGCAGTACTTC.

J is TRBJ2-1 and V is TRBV2; tentatively, D is TRBD1 (7 bases). The CDR3 length is 13 residues. Per the germline V gene, CDR1 is SNHLY and CDR2 is FYNNEI. Trimming cost V 11 bases and J 4 bases, with 15 bases left between them. The CDR3 loop is CAQQGGRYNEQFF. In nucleotides, the CDR3 is TGTGCCCAGCAGGGGGGAAGGTACAATGAGCAGTTCTTC.

The chain is built from TRBV5-6 and TRBJ2-1; D call uncertain. Trimming stripped 7 bases from V and 5 bases from J, with 4 bases between. The CDR3 has 10 amino acids. CDR1 and CDR2 from the germline V gene are SGHDT and YYEEEE. CDR3 amino acids: CASGNNEQFF. The CDR3 DNA is TGTGCCAGCGGCAACAATGAGCAGTTCTTC.

This clone was seen more than once but under ten times. V is TRBV2 and J is TRBJ2-7, with 10 bases matching TRBD2. Looked up from germline, CDR1 is SNHLY and CDR2 is FYNNEI. The CDR3 length is 14 residues. V lost 6 bases and J lost 6; bases outside the gene matches: 8. CDR3 bases: TGTGCCAGCAGCCCCCAAGCGGGAGGGATCGAGCAGTACTTC. Encoded protein: CASSPQAGGIEQYF.

This clone was seen only once. The chain links TRBV4-3 to TRBJ1-2, with 9 nucleotides matching TRBD1. J was trimmed by 5 bases and V by 0 bases; bases with no gene match: 4. Looked up from germline, CDR1 is LGHNA and CDR2 is YSLEER. The CDR3 is 15 residues long. Here the CDR3 DNA reads TGCGCCAGCAGCCAAGATCGTGACAGGGGGTATGGCTACACCTTC. Protein: CASSQDRDRGYGYTF.

This rearrangement joins TRBV7-3 to TRBJ2-5; 10 nucleotides match TRBD1. Germline CDR1 reads SGHTA; CDR2 reads FQGTGA. V shed 5 bases and J 4 bases; nucleotides not matched to a gene: 4. The CDR3 is 14 residues long. Here the CDR3 DNA reads TGTGCCAGCAGCCCGGACAGGGGGGCAGAGACCCAGTACTTC. Encoded protein: CASSPDRGAETQYF.

The rearrangement links TRBV4-1 to TRBJ1-1; TRBD1 might be the D (5 bases). This CDR3 region has 11 residues. CDR1 MGHRA and CDR2 YSYEKL come from the germline V gene. The V and J ends lost 4 bases and 9 bases respectively, with 9 bases between them. The CDR3 protein is CASSLGPQAFF. Here the CDR3 DNA reads TGCGCCAGCAGCCTGGGACCCCAAGCTTTCTTT.

This clone was recorded a few times. The rearrangement uses TRBV28 and TRBJ2-5, with D maybe TRBD1 (6 bases). The length of the CDR3 is 16 residues. Germline loops: CDR1 MDHEN, CDR2 SYDVKM. V lost 4 bases, J lost 5 bases, and 20 bases lay in between. The CDR3 DNA reads TGTGCCAGCAGTTCGGTCGGTGTGGGGGCCCGGGAGACCCAGTACTTC. It specifies CASSSVGVGARETQYF.

The gene calls are TRBV7-2 and TRBJ1-1; maybe TRBD1 (5 bases). CDR1 is SGHTA, CDR2 FQGNSA, per germline. V lost 5 bases and J lost 0, with 13 bases in between. The CDR3 spans 15 residues. CDR3 DNA sequence: TGTGCCAGCAGCCTAGGGGCAGGGATGAACACTGAAGCTTTCTTT. It is translated as CASSLGAGMNTEAFF.

The chain combines TRBV13 with TRBJ2-1; TRBD2 matches at 10 bases. This CDR3 has 18 amino acids. V was pared by 6 bases and J by 0 bases, with 11 bases of the junction left unmatched. The germline gives CDR1 PRHDT, CDR2 FYEKMQ (reference sequence). The CDR3 coding sequence is TGTGCCAGCAGTTCCGGGCTAGCGGGAGCCCACTCCTACAATGAGCAGTTCTTC. The encoded protein is CASSSGLAGAHSYNEQFF.

This clone was counted a few times. The genes are TRBV7-2 and TRBJ2-7; D might be TRBD2 (5 bases). The CDR3 is 15 amino acids. Trimming removed 1 base at V and 3 bases at J, with 13 bases between. Germline V CDR1 and CDR2: SGHTA, FQGNSA. The CDR3 sequence is CASSLVAGSLYEQYF. CDR3 nucleotide sequence: TGTGCCAGCAGCTTAGTGGCGGGCAGCCTCTACGAGCAGTACTTC.

This clone has only a few counts. V is TRBV19 and J is TRBJ1-3; a possible D gene is TRBD1 (6 bases). The CDR3 spans 14 residues. Germline V CDR1 and CDR2: LNHDA, SQIVND (reference sequence). V lost 5 bases, J lost 2 bases, and 10 bases lay in between. As DNA, the CDR3 is TGTGCCAGTAGTCCGCAGGGGACTGGAAACACCATATATTTT. Protein: CASSPQGTGNTIYF.

The chain recombines TRBV28 with TRBJ2-3; TRBD1 agrees at 7 bases. CDR1 is MDHEN and CDR2 is SYDVKM in the germline V gene. The ends lost 6 bases at V and 4 bases at J; junction bases unmatched: 7. There are 14 residues in the CDR3. The CDR3 coding sequence is TGTGCCAGCAGCTCGACAGGGCGAGCAGATACGCAGTATTTT. Translating it yields CASSSTGRADTQYF.

This clone came up a few times. J is TRBJ1-1 and V is TRBV11-2; D gene unclear. The CDR3 is made up of 14 amino acids. The V gene's germline CDR1 is SGHAT and CDR2 FQNNGV. The V end was cut by 6 bases, the J end by 1 base, with 12 bases between. Written as DNA, the CDR3 is TGTGCCAGCAGGCGTAGGCAGTCGAACACTGAAGCTTTCTTT. Translation gives CASRRRQSNTEAFF.

V and J are TRBV6-1 and TRBJ2-5; D is uncertain. Trimming shortened V by 4 bases and J by 7 bases, and 13 bases separated the two germline ends. CDR3 size: 13 residues. The germline V gene has CDR1 MNHNS and CDR2 SASEGT. The DNA for the CDR3 is TGTGCCAGCAGTGTCCCGGGTGGATGGACCCAGTACTTC. This codes for CASSVPGGWTQYF.

This clone was observed a handful of times. This sequence joins TRBV7-2 and TRBJ2-2; D is unclear. The V and J ends lost 2 bases and 1 base respectively, with 11 bases between them. The length of the CDR3 is 16 residues. Germline-derived CDR1 and CDR2 are SGHTA and FQGNSA. In DNA, the CDR3 is TGTGCCAGCAGCTTAAAGTGGACCGGGAACACCGGGGAGCTGTTTTTT. This codes for CASSLKWTGNTGELFF.

In its sample, this clone was seen a few times. The chain combines TRBV29-1 with TRBJ2-7; 7 positions match TRBD2. The trim removed 6 bases at V and 5 bases at J, leaving 10 bases unmatched. The length of the CDR3 is 13 residues. Germline-derived CDR1 and CDR2 are SQVTM and ANQGSEA. The CDR3 DNA sequence: TGCAGCGTGGGGAGGGAGACCCCCCACGAGCAGTACTTC. Protein sequence: CSVGRETPHEQYF.

V and J are TRBV5-4 and TRBJ1-1; no clear D gene. The CDR3 has 16 amino acids. In germline, CDR1 is SGHNT, CDR2 YYREEE (reference sequence). The V gene lost 0 bases and the J gene lost 5 bases, with 17 bases spanning the gap. The CDR3 nucleotides read TGTGCCAGCAGCTTGGGGGGTCGAGGCGGTAGTACTGAAGCTTTCTTT. It translates to CASSLGGRGGSTEAFF.

This clone was found a few times. The rearrangement uses TRBV7-2 and TRBJ2-3; tentative D call: TRBD2 (5 bases). There are 17 residues in the CDR3. Germline CDR1 SGHTA, CDR2 FQGNSA. Trimming left V 2 bases short and J 4 bases short, with 19 bases between. Here the CDR3 DNA reads TGTGCCAGCAGCTTATTGAGAGGGAATGAAGGCGCAGATACGCAGTATTTT. The encoded protein is CASSLLRGNEGADTQYF.

Within the sample, this clone is medium-sized. The chain is built from TRBV5-1 and TRBJ1-2; unclear D gene. Germline V gives CDR1 SGHRS, CDR2 YFSETQ. The ends were cut back, 1 base at V and 5 bases at J, with 12 bases in the middle. There are 14 residues in the CDR3. The CDR3 coding sequence is TGCGCCAGCAGCTTGCTTACGGCGGCTTATGGCTACACCTTC. Amino acid sequence: CASSLLTAAYGYTF.

The J gene is TRBJ1-6, the V gene TRBV2, with D unclear. The length of the CDR3 is 13 residues. The germline V and J ends were trimmed by 2 bases and 7 bases, with 6 bases remaining between them. Germline V gene data show CDR1 as SNHLY and CDR2 as FYNNEI. CDR3 protein: CASSEPLNSPLHF. As DNA, the CDR3 is TGTGCCAGCAGTGAACCGCTAAATTCACCCCTCCACTTT.

This clone was observed a handful of times. The chain links TRBV7-9 to TRBJ2-2; D gene uncertain. Trimming stripped 5 bases from V and 6 bases from J, with 16 bases between. CDR1 is SEHNR, CDR2 FQNEAQ, per germline (reference sequence). The CDR3 extends over 15 amino acids. DNA of the CDR3: TGTGCCAGCAGCATTCGGACCCGCAGGTCCGGGGAGCTGTTTTTT. Amino acids: CASSIRTRRSGELFF.

The V call is TRBV30, the J call TRBJ2-2, with 9 bases matching TRBD1. From germline, CDR1 is GTSNPN and CDR2 SVGIG (reference sequence). After removal of 8 bases from V and 0 bases from J, the junction contained 4 bases not matched to a gene. This CDR3 spans 14 amino acids. The CDR3 loop is CAGGTGPNTGELFF. The CDR3 region has the DNA TGTGCCGGCGGGACAGGGCCGAACACCGGGGAGCTGTTTTTT.

The rearrangement joins TRBV4-1 to TRBJ1-2; TRBD1 aligns across 8 bases. The V gene end was trimmed by 2 bases and the J gene end by 4 bases; junction bases not matched to a gene: 6. The V gene's germline CDR1 is MGHRA and CDR2 YSYEKL. The CDR3 length is 15 residues. The CDR3 coding sequence is TGCGCCAGCAGCCAACCTGGACAGGGCGCCTATGGCTACACCTTC. It codes for CASSQPGQGAYGYTF.

This clone was recorded a few times. The rearrangement links TRBV6-5 to TRBJ1-4; TRBD1 aligns across 9 bases. The germline gives CDR1 MNHEY, CDR2 SVGAGI. The CDR3 has 15 amino acids. Trimming took 4 bases from V and 5 from J; bases not matched to a gene: 5. The CDR3 sequence: CASSSADRGNEKLFF. CDR3 nucleotide sequence: TGTGCCAGCAGTTCCGCGGACAGGGGAAATGAAAAACTGTTTTTT.

Many counts were recorded for this clone. This chain links TRBV5-1 with TRBJ2-3; TRBD1 might be the D (6 bases). The CDR3 covers 14 residues. Trimming shortened V by 3 bases and J by 6 bases, and 14 bases separated the two germline ends. Germline CDR1 reads SGHRS; CDR2 reads YFSETQ. This CDR3 is CASSSWTAQDTQYF. The CDR3 DNA is TGCGCCAGCAGCTCCTGGACAGCCCAGGATACGCAGTATTTT.

In this sample, this clone turned up a few times. The chain recombines TRBV25-1 with TRBJ2-5; the match to TRBD1 covers 11 bases. In germline, CDR1 is MGHDK, CDR2 SYGVNS. The J segment lost 7 bases and the V segment lost 6 bases, leaving 10 bases of the junction unmatched. The CDR3 length is 15 residues. DNA of the CDR3: TGTGCCAGCAGCTCGGACAGGGGGCATGCGGGGACCCAGTACTTC. Its protein product is CASSSDRGHAGTQYF.